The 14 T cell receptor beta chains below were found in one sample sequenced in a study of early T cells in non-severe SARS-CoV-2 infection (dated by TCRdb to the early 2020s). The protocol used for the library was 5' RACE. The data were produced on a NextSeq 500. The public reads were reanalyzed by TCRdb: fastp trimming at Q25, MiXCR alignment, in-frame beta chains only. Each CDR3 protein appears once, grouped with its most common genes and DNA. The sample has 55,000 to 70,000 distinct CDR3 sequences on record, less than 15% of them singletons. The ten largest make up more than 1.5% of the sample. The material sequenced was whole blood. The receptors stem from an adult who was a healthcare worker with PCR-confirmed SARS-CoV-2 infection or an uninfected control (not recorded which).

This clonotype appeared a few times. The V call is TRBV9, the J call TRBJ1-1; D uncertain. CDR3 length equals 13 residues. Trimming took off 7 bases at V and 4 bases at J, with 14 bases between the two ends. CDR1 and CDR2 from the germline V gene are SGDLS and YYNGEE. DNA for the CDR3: TGTGCCAGCGGCAAAGCAGGTGGCACTGAAGCTTTCTTT. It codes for CASGKAGGTEAFF.

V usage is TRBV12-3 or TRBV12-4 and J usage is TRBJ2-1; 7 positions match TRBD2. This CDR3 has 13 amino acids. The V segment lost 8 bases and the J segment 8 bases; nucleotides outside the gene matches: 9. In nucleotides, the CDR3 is TGTGCCAGCGCACTAGCGTTGGGGGATGAGCAGTTCTTC. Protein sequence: CASALALGDEQFF.

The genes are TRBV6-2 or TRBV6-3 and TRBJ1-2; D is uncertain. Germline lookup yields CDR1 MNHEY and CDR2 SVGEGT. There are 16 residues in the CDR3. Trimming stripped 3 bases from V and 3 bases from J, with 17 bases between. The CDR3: CASSYDPTRKDYGYTF. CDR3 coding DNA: TGTGCCAGCAGTTATGATCCCACAAGAAAGGACTATGGCTACACCTTC.

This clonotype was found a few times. This CDR3 is CASSLELSGANVLTF. The CDR3 DNA reads TGTGCCAGCAGCTTGGAGCTGTCTGGGGCCAACGTCCTGACTTTC. This chain connects TRBV5-4 to TRBJ2-6; no clear D. Germline V CDR1 and CDR2: SGHNT, YYREEE (reference sequence). V was cut by 0 bases and J by 1 base, with 5 bases left in between. The CDR3 consists of 15 residues.

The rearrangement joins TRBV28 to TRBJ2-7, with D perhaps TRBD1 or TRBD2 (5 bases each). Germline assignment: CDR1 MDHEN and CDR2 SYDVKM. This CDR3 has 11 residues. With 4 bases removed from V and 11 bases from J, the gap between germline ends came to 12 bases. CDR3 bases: TGTGCCAGCAGTTCCGGGGCCTCTGAGTACTTC. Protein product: CASSSGASEYF.

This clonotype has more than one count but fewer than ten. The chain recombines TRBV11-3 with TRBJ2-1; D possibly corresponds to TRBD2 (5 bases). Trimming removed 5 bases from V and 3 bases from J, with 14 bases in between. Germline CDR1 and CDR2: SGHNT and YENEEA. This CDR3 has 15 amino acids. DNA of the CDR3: TGTGCCAGCAGCCAGAGCGGCCCTCGCTACAATGAGCAGTTCTTC. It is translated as CASSQSGPRYNEQFF.

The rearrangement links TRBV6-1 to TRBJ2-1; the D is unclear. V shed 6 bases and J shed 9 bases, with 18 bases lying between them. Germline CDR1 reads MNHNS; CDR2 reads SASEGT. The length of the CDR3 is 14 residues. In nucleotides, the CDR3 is TGTGCCAGCAGCGCTATCCTCATTCAGGCTGAGCAGTTCTTC. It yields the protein CASSAILIQAEQFF.

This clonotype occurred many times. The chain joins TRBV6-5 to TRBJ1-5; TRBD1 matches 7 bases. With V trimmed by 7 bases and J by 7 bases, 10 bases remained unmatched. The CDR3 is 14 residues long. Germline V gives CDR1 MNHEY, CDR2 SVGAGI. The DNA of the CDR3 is TGTGCCAGCAATCCCAGGGGGGATAGGCAGCCCCAGCATTTT. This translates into CASNPRGDRQPQHF.

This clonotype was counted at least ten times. CDR3 in DNA: TGTGCCAGCAGTTACGTCCAGACGGATTCACCCCTCCACTTT. This codes for CASSYVQTDSPLHF. This chain uses TRBV6-5 with TRBJ1-6; D ambiguous. The CDR3 runs to 14 residues. V was cut by 2 bases and J by 8 bases, with 10 bases left in between. The germline V gene has CDR1 MNHEY and CDR2 SVGAGI.

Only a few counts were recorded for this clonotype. CDR3 bases: TGCGCCAGCAGCCCTTTGGACACCTCAGCACCCCTCCACTTT. Amino acids: CASSPLDTSAPLHF. The rearrangement links TRBV5-1 to TRBJ1-6; D perhaps matches TRBD1 (5 bases). V dropped 4 bases and J dropped 11 bases, with 16 bases sitting between them. The germline V gene has CDR1 SGHRS and CDR2 YFSETQ. This CDR3 has 14 residues.

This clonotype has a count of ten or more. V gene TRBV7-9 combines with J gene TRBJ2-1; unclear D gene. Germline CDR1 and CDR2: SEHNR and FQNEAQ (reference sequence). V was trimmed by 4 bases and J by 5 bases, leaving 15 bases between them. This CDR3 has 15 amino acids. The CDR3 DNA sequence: TGTGCCAGCAGCTATGAACTCTCCGACCACAATGAGCAGTTCTTC. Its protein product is CASSYELSDHNEQFF.

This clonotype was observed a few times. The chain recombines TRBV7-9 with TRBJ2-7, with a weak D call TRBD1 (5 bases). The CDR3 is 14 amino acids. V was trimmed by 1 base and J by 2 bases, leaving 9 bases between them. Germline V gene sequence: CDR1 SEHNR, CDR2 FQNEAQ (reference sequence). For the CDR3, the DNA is TGTGCCAGCAGCTTAGGACAGACCCCCTACGAGCAGTACTTC. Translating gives CASSLGQTPYEQYF.

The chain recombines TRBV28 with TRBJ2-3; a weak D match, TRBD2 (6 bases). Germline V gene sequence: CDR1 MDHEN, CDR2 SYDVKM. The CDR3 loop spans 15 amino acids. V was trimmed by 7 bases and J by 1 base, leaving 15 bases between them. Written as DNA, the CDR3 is TGTGCCAGCAACCCGGGACTGCTTGGCACAGATACGCAGTATTTT. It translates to CASNPGLLGTDTQYF.

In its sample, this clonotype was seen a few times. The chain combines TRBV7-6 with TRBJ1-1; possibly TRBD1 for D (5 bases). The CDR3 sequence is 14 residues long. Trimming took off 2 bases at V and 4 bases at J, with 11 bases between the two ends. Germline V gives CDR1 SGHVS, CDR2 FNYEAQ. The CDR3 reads CASSLRGRGTEAFF. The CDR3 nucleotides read TGTGCCAGCAGCTTAAGGGGACGGGGCACTGAAGCTTTCTTT.